The 3 T cell receptor beta chains below were found in one sample sequenced in a study of blood T cell repertoires in COVID-19. Produced via immunoSEQ multiplex PCR; TCRdb's table is partial and in-frame only. Counted here are roughly 250,000 clones, approximately 90% occurring once; the ten biggest clones make up approximately 0.84%. Material: peripheral blood. These receptors originate from a man under 40 with acute or convalescent COVID-19.

The V call is TRBV30, the J call TRBJ1-5; D remains ambiguous. Germline V gene lookup returns CDR1 GTSNPN and CDR2 SVGIG (reference sequence). The CDR3 spans 13 residues. Trimming shortened V by 5 bases and J by 7 bases, and 15 bases separated the two germline ends. The CDR3 DNA reads as TGTGCCTGGGGACTCGGTGGGCTCCAGCCCCAGCATTTT. It is translated as CAWGLGGLQPQHF. Full variable domain (outside the CDR3, taken from reference TRBV30 and TRBJ1-5): SQTIHQWPATLVQPVGSPLSLECTVEGTSNPNLYWYRQAAGRGLQLLFYSVGIGQISSEVPQNLSASRPQDRQFILSSKKLLLSDSGFYLCAWGLGGLQPQHFGDGTRLSIL.

The chain has TRBV11-1 and TRBJ1-2, with a tentative D call TRBD1 (6 bases). The germline CDR1 and CDR2 sequences are SGHAT and FQDESV (reference sequence). The CDR3 covers 11 residues. Trimming shortened V by 5 bases and J by 7 bases, and 8 bases separated the two germline ends. The CDR3 nucleotides are TGTGCCAGCAGCCCAGGGGCTGGCTACACCTTC. This codes for CASSPGAGYTF. Combining the CDR3 with reference TRBV11-1 and TRBJ1-2 gives the whole variable domain EAEVAQSPRYKITEKSQAVAFWCDPISGHATLYWYRQILGQGPELLVQFQDESVVDDSQLPKDRFSAERLKGVDSTLKIQPAELGDSAMYLCASSPGAGYTFGSGTRLTVV.

The rearrangement uses TRBV14 and TRBJ1-1; no clear D gene. Deletions cut 2 bases from V and 0 bases from J, with 7 bases between. Per germline, CDR1 SGHDN and CDR2 FVKESK. There are 14 residues in the CDR3. The CDR3 DNA sequence: TGTGCCAGCAGCCAACAGGCCCTGAACACTGAAGCTTTCTTT. This translates into CASSQQALNTEAFF.